This TCR beta chain was documented in a study of technical replicates of blood from a handful of donors. Only in-frame clones appear in the TCRdb table, and some are missing; sequencing was by immunoSEQ multiplex PCR. The sample includes some 82,000 clones, 94% of them seen just once. V was pared by 2 bases and J by 7 bases, with 4 bases of the junction left unmatched. The germline V gene has CDR1 MNHEY and CDR2 SVGAGI. The CDR3 sequence is 13 residues long. The sequence was collected from a human donor in good health. Material for sequencing was T cells isolated from PBMCs. This chain connects TRBV6-5 to TRBJ1-1; 7 bases match TRBD1. CDR3 sequence (DNA): TGTGCCAGCAGTTACGGGACAGCCCTTGAAGCTTTCTTT. It encodes CASSYGTALEAFF.